The source of this T cell receptor beta chain is a study of cytomegalovirus exposure and HLA in healthy donors. Broader study findings: Associated with cytomegalovirus, according to the listing, were some 180 TCR beta chains.

Deletions cut 0 bases from V and 9 bases from J, with 6 bases between. The CDR3 consists of 12 residues. In germline, CDR1 is SGHAT, CDR2 FQNNGV. About this clone itself: The antigen is undetermined.

In the PCR, 60 Vbeta and 13 Jbeta primers were used. TCRdb keeps only in-frame clones here, not all; method: immunoSEQ multiplex PCR. The sample has about 180,000 clones, about four fifths seen once. Sequencing was performed on PBMCs. The TCR comes from a man younger than 40 in good health and CMV-seronegative. The V gene is TRBV11-2, the J gene TRBJ2-1, with D possibly being TRBD2 (6 bases). The CDR3 here is CASSLDGGEQFF. CDR3 sequence (DNA): TGTGCCAGCAGCTTAGACGGGGGTGAGCAGTTCTTC. Full variable domain (missing parts from reference TRBV11-2 and TRBJ2-1): EAGVAQSPRYKIIEKRQSVAFWCNPISGHATLYWYQQILGQGPKLLIQFQNNGVVDDSQLPKDRFSAERLKGVDSTLKIQPAKLEDSAVYLCASSLDGGEQFFGPGTRLTVL.